This TCR beta chain was retrieved from a study of blood T cells in healthy people across ages. Primers used in a second PCR of roughly 6 to 11 cycles were a sample-barcoded 5' primer and a J-beta primer mix. Every molecule of cDNA carried a tag from a template-switch adaptor with 12 random nucleotides. TCRdb fed the 5' RACE reads into MiXCR, producing one record per CDR3 protein. The sample consists of 1,500,000 or so distinct CDR3 sequences, 35% to 45% of them appearing once. Germline V gene lookup returns CDR1 MGHDK and CDR2 SYGVNS. This CDR3 comprises 13 residues. The chain recombines TRBV25-1 with TRBJ1-2, with D possibly TRBD1 on 6 matching bases. The sequenced material came from blood. This receptor was obtained from a woman between 18 and 29 years old in good health. The CDR3 bases are TGTGCTACGGTGGGGGCAGCTAACTATGGCTACACCTTC. Its translation is CATVGAANYGYTF.